This T cell receptor (beta chain) was recovered during a study of blood T cell repertoires in COVID-19. Study in general: COVID-19 samples collected from the United States, Italy and Spain covered acute and convalescent phases. PBMCs, B-cell-depleted T cells, or T cells provided the cDNA or gDNA that made up the material.

Germline values: CDR1 MGHRA, CDR2 YSYEKL. The CDR3 totals 18 residues. With 4 bases clipped from V and 2 bases from J, the junction kept 16 bases outside the gene matches. Sequenced by immunoSEQ multiplex PCR; TCRdb stores in-frame clones only, minus some. The sample gives 180,000 or so clones, around four fifths of which show up once; about 7% is in the top ten. This clone has only one observation. Enrolled during active infection, Seattle patients were then followed longitudinally. The specimen sequenced was peripheral blood. The genes are TRBV4-1 and TRBJ2-7; 8 bases match TRBD1. This TCR derives from a woman in her 40s with COVID-19, enrolled during active disease. Here the CDR3 DNA reads TGCGCCAGCAGCCTCCAAGCCGAAGGGACAGGTCGAACCTACGAGCAGTACTTC. It yields the protein CASSLQAEGTGRTYEQYF.